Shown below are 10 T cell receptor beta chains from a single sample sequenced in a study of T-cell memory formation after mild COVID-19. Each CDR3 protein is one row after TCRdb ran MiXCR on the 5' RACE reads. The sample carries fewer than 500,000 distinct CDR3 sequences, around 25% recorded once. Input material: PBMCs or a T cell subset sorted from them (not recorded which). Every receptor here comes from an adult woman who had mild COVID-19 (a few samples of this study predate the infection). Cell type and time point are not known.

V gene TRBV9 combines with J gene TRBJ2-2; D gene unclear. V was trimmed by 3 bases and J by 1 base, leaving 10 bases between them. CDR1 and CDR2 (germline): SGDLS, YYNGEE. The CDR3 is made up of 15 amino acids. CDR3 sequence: CASSGLYENTGELFF. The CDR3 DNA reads TGTGCCAGCAGCGGGCTCTACGAGAACACCGGGGAGCTGTTTTTT.

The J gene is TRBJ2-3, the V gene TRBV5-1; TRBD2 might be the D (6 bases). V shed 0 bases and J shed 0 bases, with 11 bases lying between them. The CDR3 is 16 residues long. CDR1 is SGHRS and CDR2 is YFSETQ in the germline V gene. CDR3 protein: CASSLAGVGSTDTQYF. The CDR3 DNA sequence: TGCGCCAGCAGCTTGGCGGGGGTTGGGAGCACAGATACGCAGTATTTT.

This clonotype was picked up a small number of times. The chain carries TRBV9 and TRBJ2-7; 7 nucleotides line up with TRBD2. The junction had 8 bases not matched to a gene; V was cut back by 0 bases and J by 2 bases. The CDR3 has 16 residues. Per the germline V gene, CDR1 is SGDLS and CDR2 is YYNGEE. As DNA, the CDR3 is TGTGCCAGCAGCGTAGCCCCGGGAGGAAGTCCCTACGAGCAGTACTTC. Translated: CASSVAPGGSPYEQYF. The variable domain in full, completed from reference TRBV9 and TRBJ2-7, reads DSGVTQTPKHLITATGQRVTLRCSPRSGDLSVYWYQQSLDQGLQFLIQYYNGEERAKGNILERFSAQQFPDLHSELNLSSLELGDSALYFCASSVAPGGSPYEQYFGPGTRLTVT.

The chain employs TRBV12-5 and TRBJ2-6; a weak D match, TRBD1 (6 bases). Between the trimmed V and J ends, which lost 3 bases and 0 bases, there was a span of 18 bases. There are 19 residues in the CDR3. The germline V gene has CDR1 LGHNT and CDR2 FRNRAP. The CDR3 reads CASGFFLLGQRSGANVLTF. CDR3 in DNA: TGTGCTAGTGGTTTCTTTTTGCTGGGACAACGCTCTGGGGCCAACGTCCTGACTTTC. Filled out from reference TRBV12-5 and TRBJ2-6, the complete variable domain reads DARVTQTPRHKVTEMGQEVTMRCQPILGHNTVFWYRQTMMQGLELLAYFRNRAPLDDSGMPKDRFSAEMPDATLATLKIQPSEPRDSAVYFCASGFFLLGQRSGANVLTFGAGSRLTVL.

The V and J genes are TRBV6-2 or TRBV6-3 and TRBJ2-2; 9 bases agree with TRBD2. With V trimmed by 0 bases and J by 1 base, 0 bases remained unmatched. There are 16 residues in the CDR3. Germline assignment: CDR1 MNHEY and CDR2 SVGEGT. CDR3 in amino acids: CASSYSSGRNTGELFF. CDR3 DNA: TGTGCCAGCAGTTACTCTAGCGGGAGGAACACCGGGGAGCTGTTTTTT.

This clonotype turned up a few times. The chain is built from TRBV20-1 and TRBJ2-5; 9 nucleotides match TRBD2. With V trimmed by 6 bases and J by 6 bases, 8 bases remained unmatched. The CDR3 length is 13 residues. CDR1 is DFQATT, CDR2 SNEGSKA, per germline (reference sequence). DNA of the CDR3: TGCAGTGCGTTCGGGACTAGCCTGCAGACCCAGTACTTC. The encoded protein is CSAFGTSLQTQYF.

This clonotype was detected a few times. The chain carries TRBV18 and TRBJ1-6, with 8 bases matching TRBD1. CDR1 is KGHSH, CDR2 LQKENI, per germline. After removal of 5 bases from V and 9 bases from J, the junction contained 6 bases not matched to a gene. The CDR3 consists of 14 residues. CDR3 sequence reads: CASSAGQGGSPLHF. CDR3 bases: TGTGCCAGCTCAGCCGGACAGGGTGGTTCACCCCTCCACTTT.

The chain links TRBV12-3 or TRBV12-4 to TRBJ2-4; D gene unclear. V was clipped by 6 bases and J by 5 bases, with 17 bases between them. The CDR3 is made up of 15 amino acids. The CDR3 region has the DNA TGTGCCAGCAGCCTTAGGACCCTGGCCCAAAACATTCAGTACTTC. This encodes CASSLRTLAQNIQYF.

CDR3 residues: CAIAGSRDTYNEQFF. CDR3 DNA: TGTGCCATCGCGGGATCGAGGGATACCTACAATGAGCAGTTCTTC. The rearrangement joins TRBV18 to TRBJ2-1, with D perhaps TRBD2 (6 bases). The CDR3 runs to 15 residues. The germline V gene has CDR1 KGHSH and CDR2 LQKENI. Trimming pared 10 bases from V and 2 bases from J, leaving 18 bases between.

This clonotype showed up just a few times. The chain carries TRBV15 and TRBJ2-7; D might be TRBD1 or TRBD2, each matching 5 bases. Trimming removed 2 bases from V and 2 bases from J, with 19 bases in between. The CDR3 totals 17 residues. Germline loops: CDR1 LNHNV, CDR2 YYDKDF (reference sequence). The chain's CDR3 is CATSRPISGPPPYEQYF. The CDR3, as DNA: TGTGCCACCAGCAGACCGATTTCGGGGCCGCCCCCCTACGAGCAGTACTTC.